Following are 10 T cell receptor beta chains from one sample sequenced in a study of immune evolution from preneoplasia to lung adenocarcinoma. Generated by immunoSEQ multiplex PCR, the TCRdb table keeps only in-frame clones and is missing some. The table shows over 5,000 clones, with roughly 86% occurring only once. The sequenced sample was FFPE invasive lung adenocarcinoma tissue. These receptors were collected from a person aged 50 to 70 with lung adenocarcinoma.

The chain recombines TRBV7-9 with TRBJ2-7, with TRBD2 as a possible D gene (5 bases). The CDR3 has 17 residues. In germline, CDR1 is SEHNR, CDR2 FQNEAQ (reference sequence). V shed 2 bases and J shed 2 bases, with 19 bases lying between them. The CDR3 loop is CASSLIDTGNNPYEQYF. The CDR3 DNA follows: TGTGCCAGCAGCTTAATCGATACGGGAAATAACCCCTACGAGCAGTACTTC.

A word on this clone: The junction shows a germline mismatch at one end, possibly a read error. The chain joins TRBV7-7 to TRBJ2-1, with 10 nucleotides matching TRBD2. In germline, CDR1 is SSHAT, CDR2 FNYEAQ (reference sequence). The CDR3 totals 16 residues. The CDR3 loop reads CASSLSAGGPMNEQFF. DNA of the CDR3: TGTGCTAGCAGCTTATCAGCGGGAGGGCCGATGAATGAGCAGTTCTTC.

The CDR3 region has the DNA TGTGCCAGCAGCCGAGGGGGGGGGCAAGAGACCCAGTACTTC. It translates to CASSRGGGQETQYF. This rearrangement joins TRBV7-3 to TRBJ2-5; TRBD2 is a possible D gene (7 bases). V was clipped by 5 bases and J by 2 bases, with 12 bases between them. CDR1 is SGHTA, CDR2 FQGTGA, per germline. The CDR3 has 14 residues.

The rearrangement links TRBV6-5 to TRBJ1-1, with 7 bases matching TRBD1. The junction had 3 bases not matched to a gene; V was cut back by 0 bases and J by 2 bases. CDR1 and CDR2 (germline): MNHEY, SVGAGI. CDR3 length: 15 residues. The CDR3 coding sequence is TGTGCCAGCAGTTACTCAGGGGGCGGAAACACTGAAGCTTTCTTT. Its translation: CASSYSGGGNTEAFF.

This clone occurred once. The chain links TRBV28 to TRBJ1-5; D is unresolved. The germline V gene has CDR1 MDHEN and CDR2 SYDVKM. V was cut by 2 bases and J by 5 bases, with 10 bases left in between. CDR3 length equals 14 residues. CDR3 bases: TGTGCCAGCAGTTTAAGGACCTTCTATCAGCCCCAGCATTTT. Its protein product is CASSLRTFYQPQHF.

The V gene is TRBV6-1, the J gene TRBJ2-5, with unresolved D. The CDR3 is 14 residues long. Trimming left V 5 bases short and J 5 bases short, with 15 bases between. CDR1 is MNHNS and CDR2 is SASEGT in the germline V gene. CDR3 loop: CASSPSGARETQYF. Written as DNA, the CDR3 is TGTGCCAGCAGTCCATCAGGCGCGAGGGAGACCCAGTACTTC.

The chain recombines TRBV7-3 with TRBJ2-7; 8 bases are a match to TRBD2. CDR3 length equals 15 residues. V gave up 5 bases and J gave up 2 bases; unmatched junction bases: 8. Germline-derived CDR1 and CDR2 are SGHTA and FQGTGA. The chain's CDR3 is CASSEAGGGAYEQYF. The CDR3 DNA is TGTGCCAGCAGCGAGGCGGGGGGCGGGGCCTACGAGCAGTACTTC.

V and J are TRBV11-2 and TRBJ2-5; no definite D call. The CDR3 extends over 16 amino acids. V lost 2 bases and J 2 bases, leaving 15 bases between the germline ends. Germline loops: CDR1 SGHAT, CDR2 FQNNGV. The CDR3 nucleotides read TGTGCCAGCAGCTTATTGAGTCCCGCCGAGCAAGAGACCCAGTACTTC. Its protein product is CASSLLSPAEQETQYF.

CDR3 sequence reads: CASSAGLAGGPQKTQYF. CDR3 nucleotide sequence: TGCGCCAGCAGCGCGGGACTAGCGGGAGGGCCGCAAAAGACCCAGTACTTC. This sequence joins TRBV5-1 and TRBJ2-5, with 16 bases that match TRBD2. Per the germline V gene, CDR1 is SGHRS and CDR2 is YFSETQ. The CDR3 has 17 amino acids. J lost 6 bases, V lost 4 bases, and 9 bases had no gene match.

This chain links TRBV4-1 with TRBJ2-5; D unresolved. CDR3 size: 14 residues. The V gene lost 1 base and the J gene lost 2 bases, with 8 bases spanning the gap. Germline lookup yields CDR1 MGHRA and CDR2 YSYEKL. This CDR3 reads CASSQVLQQETQYF. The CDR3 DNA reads TGCGCCAGCAGCCAAGTATTACAGCAAGAGACCCAGTACTTC.